A selection of T cell receptor beta chains follows, all from one sample in a study of identical twins. TCRdb used MiXCR to reprocess the 5' RACE reads, holding one entry per CDR3 protein. The sample contains 250,000 to 350,000 distinct CDR3 sequences, 8% to 9.5% of which appear only once. Separately, the same data were catalogued under a study of yellow fever vaccine responses in identical twins.

The material sequenced was CD8+ T cells sorted from blood. The source of these receptors is a woman in her late teens or twenties in good health. Both conserved end residues are part of each CDR3. Fields, in order: J gene, CDR3 length, D gene, clone size, V gene, CDR3 DNA, CDR3 protein. The D gene is left open where the match is weak. Not all rows give a size; the values are once, few, many and, for expanded clones, a class.

TRBJ1-2 | 12 | NA | NA | TRBV25-1 | TGTGCCAGCTACACAGGGACCTATGGCTACACCTTC | CASYTGTYGYTF
TRBJ2-7 | 12 | TRBD1 | few | TRBV28 | TGTGCCAGCAGTACCACAGGGGCCGAGCAGTACTTC | CASSTTGAEQYF
TRBJ2-2 | 13 | NA | many | TRBV11-2 | TGTGCCAGCAGCTTAGATCAACCGTGGGAGCTGTTTTTT | CASSLDQPWELFF
TRBJ2-2 | 16 | TRBD2 | NA | TRBV20-1 | TGCAGTGCTAGAGATCTCGCGGGGGGGTTCACCGGGGAGCTGTTTTTT | CSARDLAGGFTGELFF
TRBJ2-7 | 14 | NA | few | TRBV6-2/TRBV6-3 | TGTGCCAGCAGTTACTCTTTCGCCTCCTACGAGCAGTACTTC | CASSYSFASYEQYF
TRBJ1-5 | 14 | NA | NA | TRBV14 | TGTGCCAGCAGCCAAGCTGGGGGGAATCAGCCCCAGCATTTT | CASSQAGGNQPQHF
TRBJ2-1 | 16 | TRBD1 | many | TRBV29-1 | TGCAGCGTTGAAGGTGTCGAGACAGGGGGGTACAATGAGCAGTTCTTC | CSVEGVETGGYNEQFF
TRBJ2-1 | 14 | NA | few | TRBV19 | TGTGCCAGTGGGGGGCAGGGAGTCTACAATGAGCAGTTCTTC | CASGGQGVYNEQFF
TRBJ1-5 | 13 | NA | few | TRBV15 | TGTGCCACCTCCCGGGTTACCAATCAGCCCCAGCATTTT | CATSRVTNQPQHF
TRBJ2-1 | 18 | TRBD1 | few | TRBV5-1 | TGCGCCAGCAGCTTGGCCTATCCGGACAGGGGATCTGGCAATGAGCAGTTCTTC | CASSLAYPDRGSGNEQFF
TRBJ1-2 | 11 | NA | once | TRBV19 | TGTGCCAGTACAGGGAACTATGGCTACACCTTC | CASTGNYGYTF
TRBJ1-6 | 16 | TRBD1 | many | TRBV4-1 | TGCGCCAGCAGCCAGGTGCGGGACAGCTATAATTCACCCCTCCACTTT | CASSQVRDSYNSPLHF
TRBJ2-3 | 11 | NA | NA | TRBV6-2/TRBV6-3 | TGTGCCAGCAGAGTCAGAGATACGCAGTATTTT | CASRVRDTQYF
TRBJ2-3 | 14 | NA | NA | TRBV4-3 | TGCGCCAGCAGCCAAGATCTCGAGCCTGATACGCAGTATTTT | CASSQDLEPDTQYF
TRBJ2-1 | 14 | NA | NA | TRBV6-2/TRBV6-3 | TGTGCCAGCCTTCCCCCGACTCTAGGCAATGAGCAGTTCTTC | CASLPPTLGNEQFF
TRBJ2-3 | 18 | TRBD2 | few | TRBV20-1 | TGCAGTGCACCCCAACTGGGGTTAGCGGGAGGTTTTACAGATACGCAGTATTTT | CSAPQLGLAGGFTDTQYF
TRBJ2-7 | 13 | TRBD1 | many | TRBV20-1 | TGCAGTGCTAGAGGACTACAGGGGAGCGAGCAGTACTTC | CSARGLQGSEQYF
TRBJ2-7 | 15 | NA | few | TRBV10-2 | TGCGCCAGCAGGGATACCTTGGGAATACTCTACGAGCAGTACTTC | CASRDTLGILYEQYF
TRBJ2-7 | 13 | NA | NA | TRBV5-1 | TGCGCCAGCAGTGGGGGTGGCCAGCTCGAGCAGTACTTC | CASSGGGQLEQYF
TRBJ1-3 | 16 | NA | many | TRBV29-1 | TGCAGCGTCCAAGGCCCAACCGGTAGGATCGGAAACACCATATATTTT | CSVQGPTGRIGNTIYF
TRBJ1-1 | 14 | NA | few | TRBV7-8 | TGTGCCAGCAGCTCAGATCAGGGATCTCCTGAAGCTTTCTTT | CASSSDQGSPEAFF
TRBJ2-2 | 17 | NA | few | TRBV11-2 | TGTGCCAGCAGCTTAGGGCGACGGGAGCCCAACACCGGGGAGCTGTTTTTT | CASSLGRREPNTGELFF
TRBJ2-1 | 14 | TRBD2 | many | TRBV7-9 | TGTGCCAGCAGCCTGGTCAGGGAGGGGAATGAGCAGTTCTTC | CASSLVREGNEQFF
TRBJ2-1 | 19 | TRBD2 | many | TRBV20-1 | TGCAGTGCTAGAGGGCCAGGGACTAGCCGCCCAACCGTCTACAATGAGCAGTTCTTC | CSARGPGTSRPTVYNEQFF
TRBJ2-5 | 15 | NA | NA | TRBV6-1 | TGTGCCAGCAGTCAACGACTACCATTATCGGAGACCCAGTACTTC | CASSQRLPLSETQYF
TRBJ2-1 | 15 | NA | NA | TRBV27 | TGTGCCAGCAGTGATATGGGGAGAATTTACAATGAGCAGTTCTTC | CASSDMGRIYNEQFF
TRBJ2-7 | 13 | TRBD2 | NA | TRBV27 | TGTGCCAGCTCAGCGGGGGACAACTACGAGCAGTACTTC | CASSAGDNYEQYF
TRBJ2-2 | 17 | TRBD2 | NA | TRBV12-3/TRBV12-4 | TGTGCCAGCAGCCCCATAGCGGGAGGGCCGAACACCGGGGAGCTGTTTTTT | CASSPIAGGPNTGELFF
TRBJ1-2 | 14 | NA | NA | TRBV6-1 | TGTGCCAGCAGATCCGACCCCCCGGAGTATGGCTACACCTTC | CASRSDPPEYGYTF
TRBJ2-4 | 16 | NA | many | TRBV6-5 | TGTGCCAGCAGTTACCATCCAGGAGGAGCTGAAAACATTCAGTACTTC | CASSYHPGGAENIQYF
TRBJ2-7 | 15 | NA | NA | TRBV10-3 | TGTGCCATCAGTGGTTTAGGTAACGGAGCCTACGAGCAGTACTTC | CAISGLGNGAYEQYF
TRBJ2-5 | 13 | NA | many | TRBV7-9 | TGTGCCAGCAGCCAGGGGTGGCAGGGGACCCAGTACTTC | CASSQGWQGTQYF
TRBJ2-3 | 13 | NA | many | TRBV5-4 | TGTGCCAGCAGGGGACTTCGCACAGATACGCAGTATTTT | CASRGLRTDTQYF
TRBJ2-3 | 14 | NA | NA | TRBV28 | TGTGCCAGCAGTTCCCGCCTTACGGCAGATACGCAGTATTTT | CASSSRLTADTQYF
TRBJ2-7 | 18 | TRBD2 | NA | TRBV20-1 | TGCAGTGCTAGAGATCTTTTACCCGGACTAGCGGGATTCCACGAGCAGTACTTC | CSARDLLPGLAGFHEQYF
TRBJ2-7 | 15 | NA | few | TRBV7-9 | TGTGCCAGCAGCATCCCCAGGGCTTCATCCTACGAGCAGTACTTC | CASSIPRASSYEQYF
TRBJ2-7 | 15 | NA | many | TRBV4-3 | TGCGCCAGCAGCCAAGATCCAGGGCCTTATGGCGAGCAGTACTTC | CASSQDPGPYGEQYF
TRBJ2-1 | 21 | TRBD2 | many | TRBV6-2/TRBV6-3 | TGTGCCAGCAGTTACTCGATTCAGGGGACTAGCGGAGTGATGAGCCTGGAAGAGCAGTTCTTC | CASSYSIQGTSGVMSLEEQFF
TRBJ2-5 | 14 | NA | few | TRBV11-2 | TGTGCCAGCAGCTTACCGGGGGCACAAGAGACCCAGTACTTC | CASSLPGAQETQYF
TRBJ2-7 | 16 | NA | few | TRBV28 | TGTGCCAGCAGAGGGAAGTTTAACGACTTTTTCCACGAGCAGTACTTC | CASRGKFNDFFHEQYF
TRBJ2-7 | 16 | NA | many | TRBV6-2/TRBV6-3 | TGTGCCAGCAGTTACCTGGTACGGGTGAGGTCCTACGAGCAGTACTTC | CASSYLVRVRSYEQYF
TRBJ2-4 | 10 | NA | NA | TRBV29-1 | TGCAGCGTTGAGACAGGCATTCAGTACTTC | CSVETGIQYF
TRBJ2-3 | 13 | NA | many | TRBV12-5 | TGTGCTAGTGGTTTGGTACCTGGGGATACGCAGTATTTT | CASGLVPGDTQYF
TRBJ1-2 | 15 | NA | few | TRBV20-1 | TGCAGTGCTCGAAGCAACCCGAATCAAAGCTATGGCTACACCTTC | CSARSNPNQSYGYTF
TRBJ2-1 | 15 | TRBD2 | few | TRBV7-9 | TGTGCCAGCAGCGCCGGGACTAGCGTTCACGATGAGCAGTTCTTC | CASSAGTSVHDEQFF
TRBJ2-7 | 11 | TRBD2 | few | TRBV10-3 | TGTGCCACCGCGGGGGACTACGAGCAGTACTTC | CATAGDYEQYF
TRBJ1-2 | 14 | TRBD1 | many | TRBV20-1 | TGCAGTGCCTCCGGACAGGGACTTAACTATGGCTACACCTTC | CSASGQGLNYGYTF
TRBJ2-2 | 12 | TRBD1 | many | TRBV29-1 | TGCAGCGTTAGACAGGGCGCCGGGGAGCTGTTTTTT | CSVRQGAGELFF
TRBJ1-6 | 13 | TRBD1 | few | TRBV7-9 | TGTGCCAGCAGAGGTACAGGGGATTCACCCCTCCACTTT | CASRGTGDSPLHF
TRBJ2-1 | 14 | NA | many | TRBV15 | TGTGCCACCAGCAGCGGGAGGGGGCGAAGTGAGCAGTTCTTC | CATSSGRGRSEQFF
TRBJ1-1 | 18 | NA | NA | TRBV27 | TGTGCCAGCAGTTTCCTACCCGCGGGGGCCCCGGGGGACACTGAAGCTTTCTTT | CASSFLPAGAPGDTEAFF
TRBJ2-7 | 15 | TRBD2 | few | TRBV4-3 | TGCGCCAGCAGCCAGAGACTAGCGGGAGTTGCCGAGCAGTACTTC | CASSQRLAGVAEQYF
TRBJ2-5 | 15 | NA | NA | TRBV9 | TGTGCCAGCAGCGTAGCGGGAACGGACCAAGAGACCCAGTACTTC | CASSVAGTDQETQYF